Here is one T cell receptor beta chain with its context. Its target is unknown. This specimen comes from a study of vaccination effects on CD4 cells after COVID-19. Profiling relied on immunoSEQ multiplex PCR, and the TCRdb table lists in-frame clones only, not all of them. The sample consists of about 73,000 clones, 73% of them appearing once. Investigators separated out CD4+ T cells once less than 11 days of culture had passed. BNT162b2 vaccine or mRNA-1273 vaccine was given to participants in two doses. All vaccine recipients tested negative for nucleocapsid antibodies and had never contracted SARS-CoV-2 infection. The germline CDR1 and CDR2 sequences are KGHSH and LQKENI. This CDR3 has 13 residues. V dropped 3 bases and J dropped 5 bases, with 10 bases sitting between them.

The clonotype originates from a human donor who received a COVID-19 vaccine. This specimen was CD4+ T cells from PBMCs cultured without peptide, taken after COVID-19 vaccination. This sequence joins TRBV18 and TRBJ2-5; perhaps TRBD1 as D (6 bases). CDR3 in amino acids: CASSPIQGETQYF. CDR3 nucleotide sequence: TGTGCCAGCTCACCGATCCAGGGGGAGACCCAGTACTTC.